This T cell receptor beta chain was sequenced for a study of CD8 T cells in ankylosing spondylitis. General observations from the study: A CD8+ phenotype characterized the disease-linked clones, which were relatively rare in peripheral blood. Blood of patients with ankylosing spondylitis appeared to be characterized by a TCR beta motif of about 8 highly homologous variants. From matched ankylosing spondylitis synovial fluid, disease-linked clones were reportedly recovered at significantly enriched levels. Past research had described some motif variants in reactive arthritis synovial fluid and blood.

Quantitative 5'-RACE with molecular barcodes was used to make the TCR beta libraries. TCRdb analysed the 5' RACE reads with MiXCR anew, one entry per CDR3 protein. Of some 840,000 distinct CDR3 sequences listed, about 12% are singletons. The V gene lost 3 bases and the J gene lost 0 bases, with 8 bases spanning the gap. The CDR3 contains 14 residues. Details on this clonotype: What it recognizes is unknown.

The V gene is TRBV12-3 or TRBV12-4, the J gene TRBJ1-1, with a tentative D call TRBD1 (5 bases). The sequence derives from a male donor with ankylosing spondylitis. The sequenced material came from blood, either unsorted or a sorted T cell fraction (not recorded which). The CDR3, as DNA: TGTGCCAGCAGTTTTATACAGGTGAACACTGAAGCTTTCTTT. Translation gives CASSFIQVNTEAFF.